This T cell receptor beta chain was retrieved from a study of graft-versus-host responses after intestinal transplantation. Study as a whole: Grafts were multivisceral, liver-intestinal, or isolated intestinal. Every recipient had anti-thymocyte globulin induction and 2 to 4 years of tacrolimus plus steroids. Study results and caveats: There were GvH clones found in recipient marrow, and some of them appeared first in ileum or blood. Graft-donor T cell macrochimerism coincided with high graft-versus-host to host-versus-graft clonal ratios in allografts.

CDR3 length: 14 residues. V lost 6 bases and J 2 bases, leaving 12 bases between the germline ends. Germline V gene lookup returns CDR1 KGHSH and CDR2 LQKENI. Libraries were prepared by immunoSEQ multiplex PCR; TCRdb keeps only in-frame clonotypes and omits some of them. The sample lists 55,000 to 70,000 clones, around nine tenths occurring once. With respect to this clone: As yet, its antigen is unknown.

The TCR originated in a human patient who received an intestinal transplant, so some T cells may come from the graft donor. The chain uses TRBV18 and TRBJ2-3; D call uncertain. This specimen consisted of PBMCs, obtained around 120 days after intestinal transplantation. The CDR3 DNA reads as TGTGCCAGCTCCGTTTCTGGGTCCACAGATACGCAGTATTTT. Residues: CASSVSGSTDTQYF.